This entry describes one T cell receptor (beta chain). Its antigen remains unidentified. This PCR relied on a set of 60 Vbeta primers and 13 Jbeta primers. TCRdb's copy holds only in-frame clones and misses some; the assay was immunoSEQ multiplex PCR. This table holds about 160,000 clones, 70% to 85% found once. Healthy individuals who donated bone marrow served as the donors. CDR3 size: 17 residues. In germline, CDR1 is SNHLY, CDR2 FYNNEI. V was shortened by 8 bases and J by 2 bases, with 23 bases between the two germline ends. These data originate in a study of cytomegalovirus exposure and HLA in healthy donors. Study as a whole: There were approximately 400 genotyped donors. Of these, 81% fell in the genetic ancestry cluster associated with self-reported Caucasian donors. Findings and caveats of the study: An analysis was carried out later, and it reportedly showed fewer N-insertions in an Asian-associated ancestry cluster than the approximately 710-donor mean. Most CMV-associated TCR beta chains appeared HLA-restricted in a later analysis.

The genes are TRBV2 and TRBJ2-3, with D tentatively TRBD1 (7 bases). The sequence was collected from a male donor in good health and CMV-seronegative. Sequences were obtained from PBMCs. The CDR3 is CASSLRRGHEDTDTQYF. DNA of the CDR3: TGTGCCAGCTCCTTAAGGAGGGGGCACGAAGACACAGATACGCAGTATTTT.